This T cell receptor beta chain was sequenced during a study of cytomegalovirus exposure and HLA in healthy donors. Study information: A previous analysis identified 90 million to 140 million unique TCR beta sequences derived from roughly 180 million T cells. Findings and caveats of the study: In a later analysis, HLA-C alleles had the fewest associated TCRs, DRB1 alleles the most. According to an earlier analysis, most TCR beta V segments yielded productive rearrangements about 90% or about 30% of the time. On later analysis, the bulk of CMV-associated TCR beta chains appeared to be HLA-restricted.

The CDR3 has 13 residues. Germline CDR1 is SSHAT and CDR2 is FNYEAQ (reference sequence). V gave up 1 base and J gave up 5 bases, with 9 bases separating them. The study ran its PCR with 60 Vbeta and 13 Jbeta primers. This table comes from immunoSEQ multiplex PCR, and its TCRdb copy is limited to in-frame clones, with some not included. The sample lists under 150,000 clones; about three quarters were seen once. With regard to this clone: Its specificity is unknown.

The source material was PBMCs. This chain joins TRBV7-7 and TRBJ2-7; possibly TRBD2 for D (6 bases). The sequence came from a woman in her sixties or seventies in good health and CMV-seropositive. The CDR3 sequence is CASSLGGVDEQYF. CDR3 DNA sequence: TGTGCCAGCAGCTTAGGCGGGGTCGACGAGCAGTACTTC. The full variable domain, its missing parts supplied by reference TRBV7-7 and TRBJ2-7, is GAGVSQSPRYKVTKRGQDVTLRCDPISSHATLYWYQQALGQGPEFLTYFNYEAQPDKSGLPSDRFSAERPEGSISTLTIQRTEQRDSAMYRCASSLGGVDEQYFGPGTRLTVT.